Listed below are T cell receptor beta chains from one sample, sequenced in a study of beta chain features in type 1 diabetes. The protocol was immunoSEQ multiplex PCR, while the TCRdb copy is restricted to in-frame clones and leaves out a portion. The data contain fewer than 65,000 clones, approximately 62% of them singletons. The specimen sequenced was Tregs from blood. The receptors here all came from a woman under 30 in good health. CDR3s include the opening cysteine and the closing phenylalanine or tryptophan. The order of the fields is V gene, J gene, D gene, clone size, CDR3 DNA, CDR3 protein. The D gene is left open where the match is weak. The size field is filled for only some rows; it gives once, few, many or a size class.

v_gene: TRBV5-1; j_gene: TRBJ2-1; d_gene: TRBD2; abundance: few; CDR3nt: TGCGCCAGCAGCCGGAAGACTAGCGGTTCCAGCTCCTACAATGAGCAGTTCTTC; CDR3aa: CASSRKTSGSSSYNEQFF
v_gene: TRBV7-9; j_gene: TRBJ1-1; d_gene: .; abundance: .; CDR3nt: TGTGCCAGCAGCCCACCAACAGGGCCGAACACTGAAGCTTTCTTT; CDR3aa: CASSPPTGPNTEAFF
v_gene: TRBV2; j_gene: TRBJ2-1; d_gene: .; abundance: few; CDR3nt: TGTGCCAGCAGACTGACTATCTACAATGAGCAGTTCTTC; CDR3aa: CASRLTIYNEQFF
v_gene: TRBV19; j_gene: TRBJ1-2; d_gene: TRBD1; abundance: .; CDR3nt: TGTGCCAGTAGTCCCCAGGGGGCGCATGGCTACACCTTC; CDR3aa: CASSPQGAHGYTF
v_gene: TRBV5-1; j_gene: TRBJ2-7; d_gene: TRBD1; abundance: .; CDR3nt: TGCGCCAGCAGCTTCGCGACAGGGATCGACGAGCAGTACTTC; CDR3aa: CASSFATGIDEQYF
v_gene: TRBV29-1; j_gene: TRBJ2-3; d_gene: TRBD2; abundance: .; CDR3nt: TGCAGCGCCCAACTAGCGGGGGGGACAGATACGCAGTATTTT; CDR3aa: CSAQLAGGTDTQYF
v_gene: TRBV7-8; j_gene: TRBJ2-5; d_gene: TRBD2; abundance: once; CDR3nt: TGTGCCAGCAGCTTAAGAGGGAGGGACCAAGAGACCCAGTACTTC; CDR3aa: CASSLRGRDQETQYF
v_gene: TRBV9; j_gene: TRBJ2-5; d_gene: TRBD2; abundance: .; CDR3nt: TGTGCCAGCAGCGTAGGAGTGACTAGCGGCAACCAAGAGACCCAGTACTTC; CDR3aa: CASSVGVTSGNQETQYF
v_gene: TRBV7-9; j_gene: TRBJ1-2; d_gene: .; abundance: .; CDR3nt: TGTGCCAGCAGCTTATCCGGTTCCTATGGCTACACCTTC; CDR3aa: CASSLSGSYGYTF
v_gene: TRBV4-2; j_gene: TRBJ1-1; d_gene: TRBD1; abundance: .; CDR3nt: TGTGCCAGCAGCCAATCGCCGGGACAGGGGACGGTTGAAGCTTTCTTT; CDR3aa: CASSQSPGQGTVEAFF
v_gene: TRBV6-6; j_gene: TRBJ1-3; d_gene: .; abundance: .; CDR3nt: TGTGCCAGCACCCCCCCGGGGGAAAACACCATATATTTT; CDR3aa: CASTPPGENTIYF
v_gene: TRBV13; j_gene: TRBJ1-2; d_gene: TRBD1; abundance: .; CDR3nt: TGTGCCAGCAGCGGCCGGACAGGGGGCGCGATCTATGGCTACACCTTC; CDR3aa: CASSGRTGGAIYGYTF
v_gene: TRBV5-1; j_gene: TRBJ1-4; d_gene: TRBD1; abundance: .; CDR3nt: TGCGCCAGCAGCGGGATTCCGGGACAGGGGCGGAAACTGTTTTTT; CDR3aa: CASSGIPGQGRKLFF
v_gene: TRBV6-5; j_gene: TRBJ2-1; d_gene: .; abundance: few; CDR3nt: TGTGCCAGCAGTTACAGGTGGTCAGGCACCTACAATGAGCAGTTCTTC; CDR3aa: CASSYRWSGTYNEQFF
v_gene: TRBV19; j_gene: TRBJ2-7; d_gene: .; abundance: .; CDR3nt: TGTGCCAGTAGTGGGTCAGGGGTTGTGCAGTACTTC; CDR3aa: CASSGSGVVQYF
v_gene: TRBV30; j_gene: TRBJ2-7; d_gene: .; abundance: .; CDR3nt: TGTGCCTGGAGGCAGGGTCCCTACGAGCAGTACTTC; CDR3aa: CAWRQGPYEQYF
v_gene: TRBV29-1; j_gene: TRBJ2-3; d_gene: .; abundance: .; CDR3nt: TGCAGCGTTGAGAGCAGGGTTGGACGCACAGATACGCAGTATTTT; CDR3aa: CSVESRVGRTDTQYF
v_gene: TRBV7-3; j_gene: TRBJ2-3; d_gene: TRBD2; abundance: .; CDR3nt: TGTGCCAGCAGCTGGGGGACTAGCGGGGATACGCAGTATTTT; CDR3aa: CASSWGTSGDTQYF
v_gene: TRBV7-2; j_gene: TRBJ2-1; d_gene: .; abundance: .; CDR3nt: TGTGCCAGCAGCCTAGCAGAGTACAATGAGCAGTTCTTC; CDR3aa: CASSLAEYNEQFF
v_gene: TRBV4-1; j_gene: TRBJ2-1; d_gene: .; abundance: .; CDR3nt: TGCGCCAGCAGCCAAGAACGAGCTCCCAACCGGGAGCAGTTCTTC; CDR3aa: CASSQERAPNREQFF
v_gene: TRBV5-1; j_gene: TRBJ1-1; d_gene: TRBD1; abundance: few; CDR3nt: TGCGCCAGCCACGGAGACCTTTACAGGGGTGCTGAAGCTTTCTTT; CDR3aa: CASHGDLYRGAEAFF
v_gene: TRBV5-1; j_gene: TRBJ2-2; d_gene: .; abundance: few; CDR3nt: TGCGCCAGCAGCTGGGGGGACAGCAGCGGGGAGCTGTTTTTT; CDR3aa: CASSWGDSSGELFF
v_gene: TRBV10-2; j_gene: TRBJ2-7; d_gene: TRBD1; abundance: .; CDR3nt: TGCGCCAGCAGGGACAGGGGGTCCTACGAGCAGTACTTC; CDR3aa: CASRDRGSYEQYF
v_gene: TRBV6-1; j_gene: TRBJ1-2; d_gene: .; abundance: once; CDR3nt: TGTGCCAGCAGTGAGGGAAGGGGCGCTGGCTACACCTTC; CDR3aa: CASSEGRGAGYTF
v_gene: TRBV29-1; j_gene: TRBJ1-1; d_gene: .; abundance: .; CDR3nt: TGCAGCGTTGGACAGCTGGGAGGCTACACTGAAGCTTTCTTT; CDR3aa: CSVGQLGGYTEAFF
v_gene: TRBV2; j_gene: TRBJ1-2; d_gene: TRBD1; abundance: .; CDR3nt: TGTGCCAGCAGCGTGGGACAGGGGCGGGGCTACACCTTC; CDR3aa: CASSVGQGRGYTF
v_gene: TRBV5-1; j_gene: TRBJ2-1; d_gene: .; abundance: few; CDR3nt: TGCGCCAGCAGCCCCCGCCCGGTAGCCCTCTCCTACAATGAGCAGTTCTTC; CDR3aa: CASSPRPVALSYNEQFF
v_gene: TRBV7-2; j_gene: TRBJ2-7; d_gene: .; abundance: .; CDR3nt: TGTGCCAGCAGCTTAGAGTACAGCTCCTACGAGCAGTACTTC; CDR3aa: CASSLEYSSYEQYF
v_gene: TRBV9; j_gene: TRBJ2-1; d_gene: .; abundance: .; CDR3nt: TGTGCCAGCAGCGTAGTTACGGGCAATGAGCAGTTCTTC; CDR3aa: CASSVVTGNEQFF
v_gene: TRBV10-3; j_gene: TRBJ1-1; d_gene: .; abundance: few; CDR3nt: TGTGCCATCAGTGGGCAGGGAACTGAAGCTTTCTTT; CDR3aa: CAISGQGTEAFF
v_gene: TRBV15; j_gene: TRBJ2-6; d_gene: .; abundance: .; CDR3nt: TGTGCCAGTTCGCAGGGTCTCGGGGCCAACGTCCTGACTTTC; CDR3aa: CASSQGLGANVLTF
v_gene: TRBV6-5; j_gene: TRBJ2-5; d_gene: .; abundance: .; CDR3nt: TGTGCCAGCATCGAGGGGGGGGCCTACCAAGAGACCCAGTACTTC; CDR3aa: CASIEGGAYQETQYF
v_gene: TRBV7-2; j_gene: TRBJ2-5; d_gene: TRBD2; abundance: .; CDR3nt: TGTGCCAGCAGCTTTAGCGGGGGGCTGGAGACCCAGTACTTC; CDR3aa: CASSFSGGLETQYF
v_gene: TRBV7-2; j_gene: TRBJ1-3; d_gene: .; abundance: .; CDR3nt: TGTGCCAGCAGCTTAGACTCGGTAGCCGGAAACACCATATATTTT; CDR3aa: CASSLDSVAGNTIYF
v_gene: TRBV6-6; j_gene: TRBJ2-3; d_gene: TRBD2; abundance: .; CDR3nt: TGTGCCAGCAGTTACGGGCTAGCGGGTTCCACAGATACGCAGTATTTT; CDR3aa: CASSYGLAGSTDTQYF
v_gene: TRBV30; j_gene: TRBJ2-1; d_gene: TRBD1; abundance: .; CDR3nt: TGTGCCTGGAGTGTACAGGGGGCTAGGGCCTACAATGAGCAGTTCTTC; CDR3aa: CAWSVQGARAYNEQFF
v_gene: TRBV20-1; j_gene: TRBJ2-3; d_gene: TRBD2; abundance: .; CDR3nt: TGCAGTGCTGATTCCGGGACTAGCACGCATTTT; CDR3aa: CSADSGTSTHF
v_gene: TRBV10-3; j_gene: TRBJ1-2; d_gene: .; abundance: .; CDR3nt: TGTGCCATCAGCCCCGGACTCTCTAACTATGGCTACACCTTC; CDR3aa: CAISPGLSNYGYTF
v_gene: TRBV9; j_gene: TRBJ1-2; d_gene: .; abundance: .; CDR3nt: TGTGCCAGCAGTTCTCCAGGGACTAACTATGGCTACACCTTC; CDR3aa: CASSSPGTNYGYTF
v_gene: TRBV5-1; j_gene: TRBJ1-2; d_gene: .; abundance: .; CDR3nt: TGCGCCAGCAGCTTGGCGACAGCTAACTATGGCTACACCTTC; CDR3aa: CASSLATANYGYTF
v_gene: TRBV21-1; j_gene: TRBJ1-1; d_gene: .; abundance: .; CDR3nt: TGTGCCAGCAGCAAAAAGGGACAGGTGAACACTGAAGCTTTCTTT; CDR3aa: CASSKKGQVNTEAFF
v_gene: TRBV7-2; j_gene: TRBJ2-3; d_gene: .; abundance: once; CDR3nt: TGTGCCAGCAGCTTAGGGGCCCCGACGCAGTATTTT; CDR3aa: CASSLGAPTQYF
v_gene: TRBV6-5; j_gene: TRBJ1-4; d_gene: TRBD1; abundance: .; CDR3nt: TGTGCCAGCAGTTATGACAGGGCAACTAATGAAAAACTGTTTTTT; CDR3aa: CASSYDRATNEKLFF
v_gene: TRBV7-3; j_gene: TRBJ2-3; d_gene: TRBD1; abundance: few; CDR3nt: TGTGCCAGCAGCAGAAGTGGGGACAGGGGCACAGATACGCAGTATTTT; CDR3aa: CASSRSGDRGTDTQYF
v_gene: TRBV27; j_gene: TRBJ2-2; d_gene: .; abundance: .; CDR3nt: TGTGCCAGCAGTCCCTGGGAGGTCACCGGGGAGCTGTTTTTT; CDR3aa: CASSPWEVTGELFF
v_gene: TRBV7-9; j_gene: TRBJ1-6; d_gene: .; abundance: few; CDR3nt: TGTGCCAGCAGCCTCGAGTATAATTCACCCCTCCACTTT; CDR3aa: CASSLEYNSPLHF
v_gene: TRBV18; j_gene: TRBJ1-3; d_gene: .; abundance: few; CDR3nt: TGTGCCAGCTCACCGACGGCGGACTCTGGAAACACCATATATTTT; CDR3aa: CASSPTADSGNTIYF
v_gene: TRBV5-1; j_gene: TRBJ2-3; d_gene: TRBD1; abundance: .; CDR3nt: TGCGCCAGCAGCAACCGGGACAGGGATACGCAGTATTTT; CDR3aa: CASSNRDRDTQYF
v_gene: TRBV7-2; j_gene: TRBJ1-5; d_gene: TRBD1; abundance: few; CDR3nt: TGTGCCAGCAGCCGAAGACAGGGTACCCAGCCCCAGCATTTT; CDR3aa: CASSRRQGTQPQHF
v_gene: TRBV1; j_gene: TRBJ2-1; d_gene: .; abundance: .; CDR3nt: TGCACCAGCAGTATTACTACCCGGGGACTAGACGGTACCTACAATGAGCAGTTCTTC; CDR3aa: CTSSITTRGLDGTYNEQFF
v_gene: TRBV10-2; j_gene: TRBJ2-7; d_gene: TRBD1; abundance: .; CDR3nt: TGCGCCAGCAGTGAGTCCTTGGGGACAGGGACCTCCTACGAGCAGTACTTC; CDR3aa: CASSESLGTGTSYEQYF
v_gene: TRBV5-1; j_gene: TRBJ1-2; d_gene: TRBD1; abundance: .; CDR3nt: TGCGCCAGCAGCACGGACAGGGGGGTTAGAACCTTC; CDR3aa: CASSTDRGVRTF
v_gene: TRBV5-4; j_gene: TRBJ2-3; d_gene: TRBD2; abundance: few; CDR3nt: TGTGCCAGCAGTTCGAGACTAGCGGCCCTGGGGAATACGCAGTATTTT; CDR3aa: CASSSRLAALGNTQYF